This record concerns one T cell receptor beta chain sequence. Its antigen is currently unknown. These data are taken from a study of cytomegalovirus exposure and HLA in healthy donors. CDR1 is MGHRA, CDR2 YSYEKL, per germline. V dropped 0 bases and J dropped 7 bases, with 6 bases sitting between them. This CDR3 is 12 amino acids long. Study-level results: Likely technical artifact: a cluster of highly shared sequence variants.

The study ran its PCR with 60 Vbeta and 13 Jbeta primers. Sequencing used immunoSEQ multiplex PCR; TCRdb keeps in-frame clones, though not all of them. The sample yields about 150,000 clones, 84% seen once. The rearrangement joins TRBV4-1 to TRBJ1-1, with D hard to call. This TCR derives from a man younger than 35 in good health and CMV-seronegative. The material sequenced was PBMCs. CDR3 coding DNA: TGCGCCAGCAGCCAAGACGGGGATGAAGCTTTCTTT. Amino acids: CASSQDGDEAFF.